Listed here are 20 T cell receptor beta chains from one sample, sequenced in a study of response to subunit inactivated influenza vaccine. TCRdb analysed the RT-PCR reads with MiXCR anew, one entry per CDR3 protein. The repertoire includes over 650,000 distinct CDR3 sequences, about a fifth of them detected once, and 9.5% to 13% sits in the top ten. Sequenced here: PBMCs from blood, sampled about 5 days after vaccination. Every receptor here comes from a man aged 45-65 years who received an inactivated influenza vaccine.

This chain's CDR3 is CASSYSPWDEQFF. The DNA for the CDR3 is TGTGCCAGCAGTTACTCACCGTGGGATGAGCAGTTCTTC. The chain is built from TRBV6-2 or TRBV6-3 and TRBJ2-1; no definite D call. Germline CDR1 and CDR2: MNHEY and SVGEGT. V lost 0 bases and J 8 bases, leaving 8 bases between the germline ends. The CDR3 extends over 13 amino acids.

This sequence joins TRBV6-6 and TRBJ2-7; D is unresolved. CDR1 and CDR2 (germline): MNHNY, SVGAGI (reference sequence). Trimming removed 0 bases at V and 3 bases at J, with 6 bases between. This CDR3 is built from 13 residues. The CDR3 DNA follows: TGTGCCAGCAGTTACTCGGTTAACTACGAGCAGTACTTC. Translating it yields CASSYSVNYEQYF.

The V and J genes are TRBV18 and TRBJ1-1; no definite D call. Looked up from germline, CDR1 is KGHSH and CDR2 is LQKENI. Trimming cost V 2 bases and J 7 bases, with 11 bases left between them. This CDR3 contains 13 residues. In DNA, the CDR3 is TGTGCCAGCTCACCAAAAATCGGAGGTGAAGCTTTCTTT. This translates into CASSPKIGGEAFF.

V is TRBV28 and J is TRBJ2-2, with a tentative D call TRBD1 (5 bases). CDR3 length: 15 residues. CDR1 is MDHEN and CDR2 is SYDVKM in the germline V gene. Deletions cut 5 bases from V and 4 bases from J, with 14 bases between. CDR3: CASSPPRRATGELFF. The CDR3 nucleotides read TGTGCCAGCAGTCCCCCCCGCAGGGCCACCGGGGAGCTGTTTTTT.

This clonotype occurred once. CDR3 loop: CAISDMGQGNEQYF. The CDR3 DNA reads as TGTGCCATCAGTGATATGGGACAGGGAAACGAGCAGTACTTC. J is TRBJ2-7 and V is TRBV10-3; TRBD1 matches 9 bases. Germline CDR1 and CDR2: ENHRY and SYGVKD. The V gene end was trimmed by 3 bases and the J gene end by 5 bases; junction bases not matched to a gene: 5. The CDR3 loop spans 14 amino acids.

The chain joins TRBV12-3 or TRBV12-4 to TRBJ2-7, with a weak D call TRBD2 (6 bases). There are 16 residues in the CDR3. With 6 bases removed from V and 3 bases from J, the gap between germline ends came to 21 bases. The CDR3 nucleotides read TGTGCCAGCAGCTTCTATGTAGCGGCCTATCTCTACGAGCAGTACTTC. This sequence encodes CASSFYVAAYLYEQYF.

This clonotype was found a few times. The chain carries TRBV6-1 and TRBJ1-5; unclear D gene. The CDR3 consists of 16 residues. Germline V gives CDR1 MNHNS, CDR2 SASEGT. The ends were cut back, 2 bases at V and 1 base at J, with 12 bases in the middle. CDR3 sequence reads: CASSESGVFSNQPQHF. The CDR3 bases are TGTGCCAGCAGTGAATCGGGAGTATTCAGCAATCAGCCCCAGCATTTT.

V is TRBV3-1 and J is TRBJ2-1; no firm D call. The CDR3 extends over 13 amino acids. The V gene's germline CDR1 is LGHDT and CDR2 YNNKEL (reference sequence). The V gene lost 1 base and the J gene lost 5 bases, with 6 bases spanning the gap. Here the CDR3 reads CASSQVQNNEQFF. CDR3 in DNA: TGTGCCAGCAGCCAAGTGCAGAACAATGAGCAGTTCTTC.

V is TRBV5-1 and J is TRBJ2-5; TRBD1 agrees at 7 bases. Germline V gives CDR1 SGHRS, CDR2 YFSETQ. The CDR3 sequence is 13 residues long. J was trimmed by 6 bases and V by 5 bases; bases with no gene match: 7. CDR3 in amino acids: CASRRTGSQTQYF. The CDR3 DNA sequence: TGCGCCAGCAGGAGGACAGGATCGCAGACCCAGTACTTC.

The genes are TRBV9 and TRBJ1-1, with 8 bases identical to TRBD1. This CDR3 has 10 amino acids. The V gene end was trimmed by 7 bases and the J gene end by 10 bases; junction bases not matched to a gene: 3. CDR1 SGDLS and CDR2 YYNGEE come from the germline V gene. The CDR3 DNA is TGTGCCAGCGGACAGGGCGGAGCTTTCTTT. Its protein is CASGQGGAFF.

V and J are TRBV6-5 and TRBJ1-1, with D unclear. The CDR3 runs 12 residues. Per germline, CDR1 MNHEY and CDR2 SVGAGI. V shed 0 bases and J shed 7 bases, with 6 bases lying between them. CDR3 bases: TGTGCCAGCAGTTACTCGGGCAATGAAGCTTTCTTT. Residues: CASSYSGNEAFF.

This clonotype occurred a few times. This chain uses TRBV18 with TRBJ2-6, with D possibly being TRBD1 or TRBD2 (5 bases each). CDR1 and CDR2 (germline): KGHSH, LQKENI. The CDR3 totals 15 residues. The germline V and J ends were trimmed by 3 bases and 2 bases, with 8 bases remaining between them. The CDR3 DNA follows: TGTGCCAGCTCACCGGGGGACGCTGGGGCCAACGTCCTGACTTTC. This translates into CASSPGDAGANVLTF.

This clonotype was seen repeatedly, ten times or more. The chain employs TRBV20-1 and TRBJ2-1; 7 bases align to TRBD1. V was clipped by 3 bases and J by 1 base; unmatched bases: 12. This CDR3 is 17 amino acids long. Germline assignment: CDR1 DFQATT and CDR2 SNEGSKA (reference sequence). This CDR3 is CSARGRRQGRSYNEQFF. As DNA, the CDR3 is TGCAGTGCTAGGGGGAGAAGACAGGGTCGATCCTACAATGAGCAGTTCTTC.

The sample holds many counts of this clonotype. This rearrangement joins TRBV4-2 to TRBJ1-2; weak D call: TRBD1 (6 bases). V was clipped by 2 bases and J by 2 bases, with 15 bases between them. This CDR3 comprises 16 residues. Germline V CDR1 and CDR2: LGHNA, YNFKEQ. CDR3 bases: TGTGCCAGCAGCCAAATTACGACAGGAAAAAACTATGGCTACACCTTC. This translates into CASSQITTGKNYGYTF.

The chain combines TRBV3-1 with TRBJ2-3; the D gene is possibly TRBD2 (6 bases). The CDR3 consists of 17 residues. Germline V gene sequence: CDR1 LGHDT, CDR2 YNNKEL (reference sequence). V shed 0 bases and J shed 1 base, with 14 bases lying between them. DNA for the CDR3: TGTGCCAGCAGCCAAGAGGAGCAGGGAGGAGGCACAGATACGCAGTATTTT. Protein product: CASSQEEQGGGTDTQYF.

V and J are TRBV20-1 and TRBJ2-3; TRBD2 matches 8 bases. The V gene end was trimmed by 1 base and the J gene end by 1 base; junction bases not matched to a gene: 1. The CDR3 spans 14 residues. Germline CDR1 reads DFQATT; CDR2 reads SNEGSKA (reference sequence). CDR3 amino acids: CSARVTSGTDTQYF. In DNA, the CDR3 is TGCAGTGCTAGAGTGACTAGCGGCACAGATACGCAGTATTTT.

This chain connects TRBV5-1 to TRBJ2-1, with D possibly TRBD1 on 6 matching bases. This CDR3 contains 16 residues. The germline V gene encodes CDR1 SGHRS and CDR2 YFSETQ. Trimming stripped 4 bases from V and 4 bases from J, with 18 bases between. As DNA, the CDR3 is TGCGCCAGCAGCCCGCTCCCCAATACAGGGTACAATGAGCAGTTCTTC. Its protein product is CASSPLPNTGYNEQFF.

V usage is TRBV6-2 or TRBV6-3 and J usage is TRBJ2-7; D tentatively fits TRBD1 or TRBD2 (5 bases each). Gene TRBJ2-1 matches the end of the DNA better, so the J call may be wrong. Looked up from germline, CDR1 is MNHEY and CDR2 is SVGEGT. The CDR3 has 17 residues. The CDR3 nucleotides read TGTGCCAGCAGTTACCGATGGACCCAACCGGGGCGGAAAGAGCAGTTCTTC. Translation gives CASSYRWTQPGRKEQFF.

The CDR3: CASSLNRVGYTF. DNA for the CDR3: TGTGCCAGCAGCCTGAATCGGGTCGGCTACACCTTC. The rearrangement joins TRBV7-2 to TRBJ1-2; D is uncertain. The CDR3 runs to 12 residues. CDR1 and CDR2 from the germline V gene are SGHTA and FQGNSA. The ends were cut back, 5 bases at V and 8 bases at J, with 12 bases in the middle.

This rearrangement joins TRBV20-1 to TRBJ2-3, with 9 positions matching TRBD2. Germline CDR1 DFQATT, CDR2 SNEGSKA (reference sequence). This CDR3 contains 16 residues. V lost 2 bases and J lost 3; bases outside the gene matches: 9. This chain's CDR3 is CSARLASGKSTDTQYF. CDR3 coding DNA: TGCAGTGCTAGACTAGCTAGCGGGAAATCGACAGATACGCAGTATTTT.